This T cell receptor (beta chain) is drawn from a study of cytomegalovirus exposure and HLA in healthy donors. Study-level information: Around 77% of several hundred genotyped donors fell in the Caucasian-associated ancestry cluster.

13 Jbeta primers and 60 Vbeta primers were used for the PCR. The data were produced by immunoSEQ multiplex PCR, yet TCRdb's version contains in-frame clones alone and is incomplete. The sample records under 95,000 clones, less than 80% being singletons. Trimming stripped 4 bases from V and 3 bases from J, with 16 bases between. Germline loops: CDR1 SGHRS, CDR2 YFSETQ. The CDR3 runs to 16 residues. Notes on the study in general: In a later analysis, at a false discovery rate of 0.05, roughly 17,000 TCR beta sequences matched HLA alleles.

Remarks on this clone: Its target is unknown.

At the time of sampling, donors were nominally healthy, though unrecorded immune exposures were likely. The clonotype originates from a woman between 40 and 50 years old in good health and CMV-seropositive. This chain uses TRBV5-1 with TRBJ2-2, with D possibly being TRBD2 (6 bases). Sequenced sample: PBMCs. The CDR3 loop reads CASSHKDGGDTGELFF. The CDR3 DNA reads TGCGCCAGCAGCCACAAGGACGGCGGGGACACCGGGGAGCTGTTTTTT.